Listed below are T cell receptor beta chains from one sample, sequenced in a study of tumour-infiltrating T cells in Burkitt lymphoma. Sequenced by immunoSEQ multiplex PCR; TCRdb stores in-frame clones only, minus some. This sample has some 17,000 clones; about 80% occur once, and the top ten carry 2.1%. The sequenced material came from tumor tissue. These receptors originate from a human donor with diffuse large B-cell lymphoma. CDR3s include the opening cysteine and the closing phenylalanine or tryptophan. The D gene is left open where the match is weak. Clone sizes are given selectively: once, few, many, or a class where the clone is expanded.

cdr3_aa: CASSLDRSVNSPLHF; cdr3_nt: TGCGCCAGCAGCTTGGACAGGAGTGTGAATTCACCCCTCCACTTT; v_call: TRBV4-3; j_call: TRBJ1-6; d_call: TRBD1; clone_size: -
cdr3_aa: CASSLKALNQPQHF; cdr3_nt: TGTGCCAGCAGTCTCAAGGCCCTCAATCAGCCCCAGCATTTT; v_call: TRBV27; j_call: TRBJ1-5; d_call: -; clone_size: -
cdr3_aa: CASSGPVLNEQFF; cdr3_nt: TGTGCCAGTAGTGGCCCTGTTTTGAATGAGCAGTTCTTC; v_call: TRBV19; j_call: TRBJ2-1; d_call: -; clone_size: -
cdr3_aa: CAISDVGSGNTIYF; cdr3_nt: TGTGCCATCAGTGATGTAGGTTCTGGAAACACCATATATTTT; v_call: TRBV10-3; j_call: TRBJ1-3; d_call: -; clone_size: -
cdr3_aa: CASSFRASTEAFF; cdr3_nt: TGTGCCAGCAGTTTCCGGGCTTCTACTGAAGCTTTCTTT; v_call: TRBV27; j_call: TRBJ1-1; d_call: -; clone_size: -
cdr3_aa: CASSQDSGGMGQPQHF; cdr3_nt: TGTGCCAGCAGCCAAGATTCAGGGGGAATGGGGCAGCCCCAGCATTTT; v_call: TRBV7-2; j_call: TRBJ1-5; d_call: TRBD1; clone_size: -
cdr3_aa: CASSQDRGSYNEQFF; cdr3_nt: TGCGCCAGCAGCCAAGACCGGGGCTCCTACAATGAGCAGTTCTTC; v_call: TRBV4-3; j_call: TRBJ2-1; d_call: -; clone_size: -
cdr3_aa: CASRRQGGSYEQYF; cdr3_nt: TGTGCCAGCAGGCGACAGGGGGGGTCCTACGAGCAGTACTTC; v_call: TRBV27; j_call: TRBJ2-7; d_call: TRBD1; clone_size: -
cdr3_aa: CAWSVVLAGPRGTGELFF; cdr3_nt: TGTGCCTGGAGTGTAGTGTTAGCGGGACCCCGCGGCACCGGGGAGCTGTTTTTT; v_call: TRBV30; j_call: TRBJ2-2; d_call: TRBD2; clone_size: -
cdr3_aa: CASSGWGEQFF; cdr3_nt: TGTGCCAGCAGCGGGTGGGGTGAGCAGTTCTTC; v_call: TRBV27; j_call: TRBJ2-1; d_call: -; clone_size: -
cdr3_aa: CASRSRSGGSYEQYF; cdr3_nt: TGTGCCAGCCGCTCGCGTTCCGGGGGCTCCTACGAGCAGTACTTC; v_call: TRBV6-5; j_call: TRBJ2-7; d_call: -; clone_size: -
cdr3_aa: CASSLRDPGTGELFF; cdr3_nt: TGTGCCAGCAGCCTTAGGGACCCGGGGACCGGGGAGCTGTTTTTT; v_call: TRBV7-9; j_call: TRBJ2-2; d_call: -; clone_size: medium-sized
cdr3_aa: CASSYSLSEQYF; cdr3_nt: TGTGCCAGCAGTTACTCGTTGAGCGAGCAGTACTTC; v_call: TRBV6-6; j_call: TRBJ2-7; d_call: -; clone_size: -
cdr3_aa: CASGQASNTEAFF; cdr3_nt: TGTGCCAGTGGACAGGCTTCGAACACTGAAGCTTTCTTT; v_call: TRBV19; j_call: TRBJ1-1; d_call: TRBD1; clone_size: -
cdr3_aa: CASGSPGQVNSPLHF; cdr3_nt: TGTGCCAGCGGGTCCCCGGGACAAGTTAATTCACCCCTCCACTTT; v_call: TRBV7-2; j_call: TRBJ1-6; d_call: -; clone_size: -
cdr3_aa: CASSGGTVYNEQFF; cdr3_nt: TGTGCCAGCAGTGGCGGGACAGTTTACAATGAGCAGTTCTTC; v_call: TRBV9; j_call: TRBJ2-1; d_call: -; clone_size: -
cdr3_aa: CASSLSTNTEAFF; cdr3_nt: TGTGCCAGCTCCCTTAGTACAAACACTGAAGCTTTCTTT; v_call: TRBV9; j_call: TRBJ1-1; d_call: -; clone_size: -
cdr3_aa: CATSKDRGSTEAFF; cdr3_nt: TGTGCCACCAGCAAGGACAGGGGGAGTACTGAAGCTTTCTTT; v_call: TRBV15; j_call: TRBJ1-1; d_call: TRBD1; clone_size: -
cdr3_aa: CASSLAVDYEQYF; cdr3_nt: TGTGCTAGCAGCTTAGCGGTCGACTACGAGCAGTACTTC; v_call: TRBV7-7; j_call: TRBJ2-7; d_call: -; clone_size: few
cdr3_aa: CASSLTGTANTGELFF; cdr3_nt: TGTGCCAGCAGCTTAACCGGGACAGCTAACACCGGGGAGCTGTTTTTT; v_call: TRBV7-9; j_call: TRBJ2-2; d_call: TRBD1; clone_size: -
cdr3_aa: CASSLTDSGANVLTF; cdr3_nt: TGTGCCAGCAGCTTGACAGACTCTGGGGCCAACGTCCTGACTTTC; v_call: TRBV11-2; j_call: TRBJ2-6; d_call: -; clone_size: -
cdr3_aa: CASQILQGAAYNEQFF; cdr3_nt: TGTGCCAGCCAGATTTTACAGGGGGCGGCCTACAATGAGCAGTTCTTC; v_call: TRBV2; j_call: TRBJ2-1; d_call: TRBD1; clone_size: -
cdr3_aa: CATSRDIPAEQYF; cdr3_nt: TGTGCCACCAGCAGAGATATACCAGCCGAGCAGTACTTC; v_call: TRBV15; j_call: TRBJ2-7; d_call: -; clone_size: -
cdr3_aa: CASSAYGTAYEQYF; cdr3_nt: TGTGCCAGCAGCGCCTACGGGACAGCCTACGAGCAGTACTTC; v_call: TRBV7-8; j_call: TRBJ2-7; d_call: TRBD1; clone_size: few
cdr3_aa: CASNPTGEGNTIYF; cdr3_nt: TGTGCCAGCAATCCGACAGGGGAAGGAAACACCATATATTTT; v_call: TRBV6-6; j_call: TRBJ1-3; d_call: TRBD1; clone_size: once
cdr3_aa: CASSLGSNTGELFF; cdr3_nt: TGCGCCAGCAGCTTAGGGTCGAACACCGGGGAGCTGTTTTTT; v_call: TRBV5-1; j_call: TRBJ2-2; d_call: -; clone_size: -
cdr3_aa: CASSFDAGGGQPQHF; cdr3_nt: TGTGCCAGCAGCTTTGATGCAGGGGGTGGACAGCCCCAGCATTTT; v_call: TRBV7-9; j_call: TRBJ1-5; d_call: TRBD1; clone_size: -
cdr3_aa: CASSPGQGYGYTF; cdr3_nt: TGCGCCAGCAGCCCGGGACAGGGCTATGGCTACACCTTC; v_call: TRBV4-1; j_call: TRBJ1-2; d_call: TRBD1; clone_size: -
cdr3_aa: CASSQDLGSYEQYF; cdr3_nt: TGCGCCAGCAGCCAAGATTTAGGGAGCTACGAGCAGTACTTC; v_call: TRBV4-1; j_call: TRBJ2-7; d_call: -; clone_size: -
cdr3_aa: CASSAGGELFF; cdr3_nt: TGCGCCAGCAGTGCGGGTGGGGAACTGTTTTTT; v_call: TRBV10-2; j_call: TRBJ1-4; d_call: -; clone_size: once
cdr3_aa: CASTPNRGRGYTEAFF; cdr3_nt: TGTGCCAGTACCCCCAATCGGGGTCGAGGATATACTGAAGCTTTCTTT; v_call: TRBV19; j_call: TRBJ1-1; d_call: -; clone_size: -
cdr3_aa: CASRNRGTDTQYF; cdr3_nt: TGTGCCAGCAGGAACAGGGGAACAGATACGCAGTATTTT; v_call: TRBV6-1; j_call: TRBJ2-3; d_call: TRBD1; clone_size: -
cdr3_aa: CSVEHSYNEQFF; cdr3_nt: TGCAGCGTTGAACACAGTTACAATGAGCAGTTCTTC; v_call: TRBV29-1; j_call: TRBJ2-1; d_call: -; clone_size: -
cdr3_aa: CASSLSGGYAGNTIYF; cdr3_nt: TGTGCCAGCAGTTTATCGGGGGGTTACGCTGGAAACACCATATATTTT; v_call: TRBV27; j_call: TRBJ1-3; d_call: -; clone_size: -